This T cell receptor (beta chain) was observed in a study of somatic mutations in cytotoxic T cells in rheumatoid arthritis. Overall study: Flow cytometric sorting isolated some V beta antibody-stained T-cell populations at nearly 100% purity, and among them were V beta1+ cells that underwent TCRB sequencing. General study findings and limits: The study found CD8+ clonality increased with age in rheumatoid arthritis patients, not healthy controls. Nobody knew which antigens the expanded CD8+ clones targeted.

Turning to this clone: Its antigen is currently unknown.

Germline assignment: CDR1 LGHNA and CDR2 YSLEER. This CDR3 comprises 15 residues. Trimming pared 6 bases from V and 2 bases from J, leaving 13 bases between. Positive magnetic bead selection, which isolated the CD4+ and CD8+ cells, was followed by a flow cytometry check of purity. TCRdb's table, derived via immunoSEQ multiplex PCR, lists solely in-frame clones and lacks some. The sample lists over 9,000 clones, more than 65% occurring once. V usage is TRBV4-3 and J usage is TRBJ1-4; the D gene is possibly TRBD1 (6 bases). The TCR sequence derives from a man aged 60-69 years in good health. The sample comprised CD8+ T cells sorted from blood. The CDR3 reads CASRPDRWTNEKLFF. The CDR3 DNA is TGCGCCAGCAGACCTGACAGGTGGACTAATGAAAAACTGTTTTTT.